The clone carrying this T cell receptor beta chain was found many times. The antigen is undetermined. The sample is drawn from a study of T cells in Graves' hyperthyroidism and ophthalmopathy. The germline V gene has CDR1 SNHLY and CDR2 FYNNEI. Deletions cut 2 bases from V and 7 bases from J, with 6 bases between. This CDR3 contains 12 residues. What was amplified from RNA transcripts were TCR beta CDR3 regions. Initially, a first-round RT-PCR of the TCR CDR3 employed the HTBI primer set. TCRdb ran MiXCR on the multiplex PCR reads and lists one entry per CDR3 protein. The data show 400,000 or so distinct CDR3 sequences, with 14% seen just once and around 20% held by the top ten. Whole-study findings and limits: Onset of ophthalmopathy came a median approximately 6.5 months after the model predicted it.

Sequenced sample: blood. The chain uses TRBV2 and TRBJ1-3; no clear D. The sequence was collected from a woman aged 25 to 39 with Graves' ophthalmopathy. The CDR3 sequence is CASSEPDNTIYF. CDR3 DNA: TGTGCCAGCAGTGAACCTGACAACACCATATATTTT. Combining the CDR3 with reference TRBV2 and TRBJ1-3 gives the whole variable domain EPEVTQTPSHQVTQMGQEVILRCVPISNHLYFYWYRQILGQKVEFLVSFYNNEISEKSEIFDDQFSVERPDGSNFTLKIRSTKLEDSAMYFCASSEPDNTIYFGEGSWLTVV.